The 31 T cell receptor beta chains reported below all come from one sample, sequenced in a study of blood T cell repertoires in COVID-19. Only in-frame clones appear in the TCRdb table, and some are missing; sequencing was by immunoSEQ multiplex PCR. The table includes around 130,000 clones, roughly 80% detected once. The material sequenced was peripheral blood. These receptors were collected from an older woman with acute or convalescent COVID-19.

The genes are TRBV5-1 and TRBJ2-1; 8 bases fit TRBD2. After removal of 6 bases from V and 7 bases from J, the junction contained 12 bases not matched to a gene. Germline lookup yields CDR1 SGHRS and CDR2 YFSETQ. This CDR3 comprises 15 residues. The CDR3 region has the DNA TGCGCCAGCATGGAAAGGGCGGGGGGAGTGAATGAGCAGTTCTTC. It codes for CASMERAGGVNEQFF. Full variable domain (remainder filled in from reference TRBV5-1 and TRBJ2-1): KAGVTQTPRYLIKTRGQQVTLSCSPISGHRSVSWYQQTPGQGLQFLFEYFSETQRNKGNFPGRFSGRQFSNSRSEMNVSTLELGDSALYLCASMERAGGVNEQFFGPGTRLTVL.

The rearrangement links TRBV25-1 to TRBJ1-1; the D is unclear. Trimming stripped 4 bases from V and 5 bases from J, with 20 bases between. Germline V gene data show CDR1 as MGHDK and CDR2 as SYGVNS. This CDR3 comprises 16 residues. The CDR3 bases are TGTGCCAGCAGTGCCCCCCCGGGCAGTCGGGGTACTGAAGCTTTCTTT. It is translated as CASSAPPGSRGTEAFF.

V gene TRBV5-1 combines with J gene TRBJ2-1; a weak D match, TRBD2 (7 bases). CDR3 size: 16 residues. Deletions cut 0 bases from V and 6 bases from J, with 16 bases between. Per the germline V gene, CDR1 is SGHRS and CDR2 is YFSETQ. The CDR3 DNA reads TGCGCCAGCAGCTTGGCCCTTTTCGGGGGGCTCAATGAGCAGTTCTTC. Translation gives CASSLALFGGLNEQFF. The full variable domain, completed using reference TRBV5-1 and TRBJ2-1, is KAGVTQTPRYLIKTRGQQVTLSCSPISGHRSVSWYQQTPGQGLQFLFEYFSETQRNKGNFPGRFSGRQFSNSRSEMNVSTLELGDSALYLCASSLALFGGLNEQFFGPGTRLTVL.

In nucleotides, the CDR3 is TGTGCCACCGGCGACAGGACCAACTATGGCTACACCTTC. Amino acids: CATGDRTNYGYTF. The chain joins TRBV24-1 to TRBJ1-2; D is perhaps TRBD1 (6 bases). This CDR3 contains 13 residues. Germline loops: CDR1 KGHDR, CDR2 SFDVKD. Trimming cost V 9 bases and J 2 bases, with 12 bases left between them.

This clone has only a few counts. V is TRBV9 and J is TRBJ2-1; a possible D gene is TRBD2 (6 bases). Trimming cost V 0 bases and J 5 bases, with 15 bases left between them. From germline, CDR1 is SGDLS and CDR2 YYNGEE. The CDR3 sequence is 16 residues long. CDR3 sequence: CASSVEGGALNNEQFF. In nucleotides, the CDR3 is TGTGCCAGCAGCGTAGAGGGCGGGGCCTTGAACAATGAGCAGTTCTTC.

The genes are TRBV24-1 and TRBJ1-5; D unresolved. V shed 4 bases and J shed 6 bases, with 6 bases lying between them. The CDR3 is 12 amino acids. From germline, CDR1 is KGHDR and CDR2 SFDVKD. The CDR3 DNA reads as TGTGCCACCAGTGACCTCGGTCAGCCCCAGCATTTT. Encoded protein: CATSDLGQPQHF.

The genes are TRBV28 and TRBJ1-2; 9 nucleotides match TRBD1. This CDR3 contains 12 residues. Trimming at V came to 4 bases and at J to 8 bases, leaving 2 bases not matched to a gene. The germline gives CDR1 MDHEN, CDR2 SYDVKM. The CDR3 loop reads CASSWDRVGYTF. CDR3 bases: TGTGCCAGCAGTTGGGACAGGGTCGGCTACACCTTC.

The rearrangement links TRBV7-8 to TRBJ2-1, with D perhaps TRBD2 (5 bases). V was cut by 3 bases and J by 5 bases, with 26 bases left in between. Germline V gene lookup returns CDR1 SGHVS and CDR2 FQNEAQ. The CDR3 runs to 19 residues. The DNA for the CDR3 is TGTGCCAGCAGCTTTATACTCCGAGCAGCCGGAGGATCTCACAATGAGCAGTTCTTC. Translated: CASSFILRAAGGSHNEQFF.

The chain is built from TRBV4-2 and TRBJ2-5; 13 bases fit TRBD2. Germline trimming cut 1 base from V and 4 bases from J; bases unmatched to any gene: 0. The CDR3 consists of 15 residues. Germline assignment: CDR1 LGHNA and CDR2 YNFKEQ. The CDR3 nucleotides read TGTGCCAGCAGCCAAGGGACTAGCGGGGGAGAGACCCAGTACTTC. This encodes CASSQGTSGGETQYF.

The chain joins TRBV4-1 to TRBJ1-5, with a tentative D call TRBD1 (5 bases). V was trimmed by 3 bases and J by 7 bases, leaving 19 bases between them. The CDR3 is 16 amino acids. CDR1 is MGHRA and CDR2 is YSYEKL in the germline V gene. The CDR3 DNA reads TGCGCCAGCAGCCAGGACGTCCCGGGGGGGTGGCAGCCCCAGCATTTT. Translated: CASSQDVPGGWQPQHF.

This chain connects TRBV25-1 to TRBJ1-4; D remains unclear. V was clipped by 3 bases and J by 3 bases, with 8 bases between them. Per the germline V gene, CDR1 is MGHDK and CDR2 is SYGVNS. This CDR3 is built from 14 residues. CDR3 DNA sequence: TGTGCCAGCAGTGATTGGACTTCTAATGAAAAACTGTTTTTT. Translating it yields CASSDWTSNEKLFF. Filled out from reference TRBV25-1 and TRBJ1-4, the complete variable domain reads EADIYQTPRYLVIGTGKKITLECSQTMGHDKMYWYQQDPGMELHLIHYSYGVNSTEKGDLSSESTVSRIRTEHFPLTLESARPSHTSQYLCASSDWTSNEKLFFGSGTQLSVL.

This clone appeared once. The chain recombines TRBV5-1 with TRBJ1-1; no clear D. The CDR3 runs 14 residues. Germline values: CDR1 SGHRS, CDR2 YFSETQ. V was clipped by 6 bases and J by 5 bases, with 17 bases between them. The CDR3 nucleotides read TGCGCCAGCACTGTTGGGTTCGGGGAAACTGAAGCTTTCTTT. Amino acid sequence: CASTVGFGETEAFF.

V and J are TRBV7-3 and TRBJ2-1; 8 nucleotides align to TRBD2. The V gene's germline CDR1 is SGHTA and CDR2 FQGTGA. This CDR3 has 15 residues. With 2 bases clipped from V and 7 bases from J, the junction kept 7 bases outside the gene matches. The CDR3 coding sequence is TGTGCCAGCAGCTTACTGGGTAGCGGGGTTAATGAGCAGTTCTTC. Translating it yields CASSLLGSGVNEQFF. The full variable domain, its missing parts supplied by reference TRBV7-3 and TRBJ2-1, is GAGVSQTPSNKVTEKGKYVELRCDPISGHTALYWYRQSLGQGPEFLIYFQGTGAADDSGLPNDRFFAVRPEGSVSTLKIQRTERGDSAVYLCASSLLGSGVNEQFFGPGTRLTVL.

This chain connects TRBV19 to TRBJ2-5; 7 bases are a match to TRBD1. CDR3 length: 13 residues. Trimming took 5 bases from V and 5 from J; bases not matched to a gene: 5. Germline lookup yields CDR1 LNHDA and CDR2 SQIVND (reference sequence). This CDR3 reads CASSPSTGETQYF. The DNA of the CDR3 is TGTGCCAGTAGTCCGTCGACAGGGGAGACCCAGTACTTC.

This clone was seen more than once but under ten times. The rearrangement links TRBV2 to TRBJ1-2, with TRBD1 as a possible D gene (5 bases). This CDR3 spans 14 amino acids. The V gene's germline CDR1 is SNHLY and CDR2 FYNNEI. V lost 7 bases and J 6 bases, leaving 18 bases between the germline ends. The CDR3 DNA is TGTGCCAGCATCGCGCAGGGCCGTATCCATGGCTACACCTTC. As protein: CASIAQGRIHGYTF.

This clone was counted a single time. The V and J genes are TRBV7-9 and TRBJ2-2; a possible D gene is TRBD2 (6 bases). The CDR3 is made up of 13 amino acids. From germline, CDR1 is SEHNR and CDR2 FQNEAQ (reference sequence). V was shortened by 5 bases and J by 6 bases, with 10 bases between the two germline ends. CDR3 coding DNA: TGTGCCAGCAGCGGGGGAGGTGCCGGGGAGCTGTTTTTT. Its translation: CASSGGGAGELFF.

J is TRBJ2-7 and V is TRBV23-1; 7 nucleotides agree with TRBD1. TRBV23-1 is known as an ORF, though its function is uncertain. V dropped 7 bases and J dropped 5; count of bases not matched to a gene: 11. There are 14 residues in the CDR3. The CDR3: CASNPRGMTNEQYV. The CDR3 bases are TGCGCCAGCAATCCCAGGGGGATGACGAACGAGCAGTACGTC.

J is TRBJ1-3 and V is TRBV5-1; TRBD1 matches 7 bases. Germline CDR1 SGHRS, CDR2 YFSETQ. This CDR3 is 16 amino acids long. Germline trimming cut 3 bases from V and 0 bases from J; bases unmatched to any gene: 6. CDR3 region: CASSSGQALSGNTIYF. The DNA of the CDR3 is TGCGCCAGCAGCTCCGGACAGGCCCTCTCTGGAAACACCATATATTTT.

The genes are TRBV9 and TRBJ1-1, with unresolved D. The CDR3 has 19 residues. Trimming shortened V by 4 bases and J by 1 base, and 26 bases separated the two germline ends. Germline V gene data show CDR1 as SGDLS and CDR2 as YYNGEE. The CDR3 bases are TGTGCCAGCAGCTTAAAAGGATCAGGTCCATTCTTTGGGAACACTGAAGCTTTCTTT. Its translation is CASSLKGSGPFFGNTEAFF. Combining the CDR3 with reference TRBV9 and TRBJ1-1 gives the whole variable domain DSGVTQTPKHLITATGQRVTLRCSPRSGDLSVYWYQQSLDQGLQFLIQYYNGEERAKGNILERFSAQQFPDLHSELNLSSLELGDSALYFCASSLKGSGPFFGNTEAFFGQGTRLTVV.

V gene TRBV6-6 combines with J gene TRBJ1-2, with TRBD1 as a possible D gene (6 bases). Per the germline V gene, CDR1 is MNHNY and CDR2 is SVGAGI (reference sequence). There are 16 residues in the CDR3. V gave up 8 bases and J gave up 2 bases, with 21 bases separating them. The CDR3 DNA reads as TGTGCCAGCTCTCTTAGCCAGGGGCAGTCAAACTATGGCTACACCTTC. This sequence encodes CASSLSQGQSNYGYTF.

The rearrangement links TRBV2 to TRBJ1-3, with 7 positions matching TRBD1. The V and J ends lost 5 bases and 0 bases, in that order; junction bases with no gene match: 1. The germline V gene has CDR1 SNHLY and CDR2 FYNNEI. CDR3 length: 14 amino acids. CDR3 DNA: TGTGCCAGCAGTCAGGGGGGCTCTGGAAACACCATATATTTT. Its translation is CASSQGGSGNTIYF.

This rearrangement joins TRBV24-1 to TRBJ1-5; 9 bases match TRBD1. With 0 bases clipped from V and 3 bases from J, the junction kept 5 bases outside the gene matches. There are 17 residues in the CDR3. Germline V gene sequence: CDR1 KGHDR, CDR2 SFDVKD. The CDR3, as DNA: TGTGCCACCAGTGATTTGGGACAGGGGCCGCACAATCAGCCCCAGCATTTT. Its protein is CATSDLGQGPHNQPQHF.

This clone was seen a few times. The chain carries TRBV6-2 or TRBV6-3 and TRBJ2-2; possible D gene TRBD1, 5 bases. This CDR3 is 18 amino acids long. The V gene's germline CDR1 is MNHEY and CDR2 SVGEGT. V was clipped by 4 bases and J by 6 bases, with 24 bases between them. This chain's CDR3 is CASSFSNRRTPKAGELFF. Here the CDR3 DNA reads TGTGCCAGCAGTTTCTCGAATCGAAGGACACCTAAGGCCGGGGAGCTGTTTTTT.

The V call is TRBV19, the J call TRBJ1-1; 8 bases are a match to TRBD1. This CDR3 is 14 amino acids long. The V gene's germline CDR1 is LNHDA and CDR2 SQIVND (reference sequence). V was clipped by 4 bases and J by 2 bases; unmatched bases: 3. The CDR3 DNA reads TGTGCCAGTAGTAGAGGACAGGGTAACACTGAAGCTTTCTTT. Translation: CASSRGQGNTEAFF.

The chain has TRBV30 and TRBJ1-1; 7 bases are a match to TRBD1. The CDR3 runs to 14 residues. The germline CDR1 and CDR2 sequences are GTSNPN and SVGIG (reference sequence). After removal of 4 bases from V and 11 bases from J, the junction contained 16 bases not matched to a gene. CDR3 region: CAWTLQGRQGEAFF. The DNA of the CDR3 is TGTGCCTGGACTCTACAGGGGCGCCAGGGGGAGGCTTTCTTT. Drawing the rest from reference TRBV30 and TRBJ1-1, the complete variable domain is SQTIHQWPATLVQPVGSPLSLECTVEGTSNPNLYWYRQAAGRGLQLLFYSVGIGQISSEVPQNLSASRPQDRQFILSSKKLLLSDSGFYLCAWTLQGRQGEAFFGQGTRLTVV.

The gene calls are TRBV5-5 and TRBJ1-2; D possibly corresponds to TRBD1 (6 bases). This CDR3 contains 15 residues. Trimming removed 7 bases at V and 3 bases at J, with 19 bases between. Germline-derived CDR1 and CDR2 are SGHKS and YYEKEE (reference sequence). The CDR3 protein is CASARSRDTYYGYTF. The CDR3 region has the DNA TGTGCCAGCGCCCGGAGCCGGGACACTTACTATGGCTACACCTTC. Filled out from reference TRBV5-5 and TRBJ1-2, the complete variable domain reads DAGVTQSPTHLIKTRGQQVTLRCSPISGHKSVSWYQQVLGQGPQFIFQYYEKEERGRGNFPDRFSARQFPNYSSELNVNALLLGDSALYLCASARSRDTYYGYTFGSGTRLTVV.

This rearrangement joins TRBV7-8 to TRBJ2-2, with D perhaps TRBD1 (6 bases). The CDR3 spans 15 residues. Germline lookup yields CDR1 SGHVS and CDR2 FQNEAQ. V dropped 5 bases and J dropped 1 base, with 11 bases sitting between them. The CDR3 DNA reads TGTGCCAGCAGCCCCGACAGGAGGAACACCGGGGAGCTGTTTTTT. This sequence encodes CASSPDRRNTGELFF.

The chain couples TRBV19 to TRBJ1-5, with D possibly being TRBD1 (6 bases). CDR1 and CDR2 from the germline V gene are LNHDA and SQIVND (reference sequence). The CDR3 consists of 16 residues. The V end was cut by 3 bases, the J end by 7 bases, with 19 bases between. CDR3 DNA sequence: TGTGCCAGTAGTATCAGTCCACAGGGCGAGAGGCAGCCCCAGCATTTT. Its translation: CASSISPQGERQPQHF.

V is TRBV6-5 and J is TRBJ1-1; TRBD1 matches 9 bases. The trim removed 6 bases at V and 11 bases at J, leaving 7 bases unmatched. The length of the CDR3 is 12 residues. The germline gives CDR1 MNHEY, CDR2 SVGAGI. In DNA form, the CDR3 reads TGTGCCAGCAGGGTGGACAGGGGCAAGGCTTTCTTT. It codes for CASRVDRGKAFF.

This chain uses TRBV5-1 with TRBJ2-5; TRBD1 agrees at 7 bases. Germline V lookup: CDR1 SGHRS, CDR2 YFSETQ. The CDR3 extends over 15 amino acids. Trimming at V came to 0 bases and at J to 4 bases, leaving 6 bases not matched to a gene. CDR3 residues: CASSLGQGFPETQYF. The CDR3 DNA sequence: TGCGCCAGCAGCTTGGGACAGGGATTTCCAGAGACCCAGTACTTC.

V gene TRBV10-3 combines with J gene TRBJ2-7; 7 bases align to TRBD1. With V trimmed by 2 bases and J by 5 bases, 6 bases remained unmatched. Germline V gene lookup returns CDR1 ENHRY and CDR2 SYGVKD. This CDR3 region has 14 residues. DNA for the CDR3: TGTGCCATCAGTGAGGCCCAGGGGGTTCACGAGCAGTACGTC. Residues: CAISEAQGVHEQYV.